These 17 T cell receptor beta chains were all obtained from the same sample, sequenced in a study of beta chain features in type 1 diabetes. Every bit of the isolated RNA underwent reverse transcription, so sequencing read expressed TCRB transcripts. This table comes from immunoSEQ multiplex PCR, and its TCRdb copy is limited to in-frame clones, with some not included. In the table there are nearly 250,000 clones, 68% of which are singletons. The specimen was naive CD4+ T cells from blood. The source of these receptors is a man younger than 45 in good health.

The genes are TRBV6-6 and TRBJ2-5; 7 nucleotides line up with TRBD1. V lost 2 bases, J lost 6 bases, and 6 bases stayed unmatched. CDR1 MNHNY and CDR2 SVGAGI come from the germline V gene (reference sequence). The CDR3 extends over 14 amino acids. The CDR3 spells CASSYATGLQTQYF. The CDR3 DNA sequence: TGTGCCAGCAGTTACGCGACAGGGCTGCAGACCCAGTACTTC.

This clone was found once. The gene calls are TRBV28 and TRBJ2-1, with 7 positions matching TRBD2. Germline lookup yields CDR1 MDHEN and CDR2 SYDVKM. V shed 2 bases, J shed 9 bases, and the junction held 4 bases outside the gene matches. This CDR3 spans 13 amino acids. The CDR3 DNA is TGTGCCAGCAGTTTAGCGGGAGAAGGTGAGCAGTTCTTC. Residues: CASSLAGEGEQFF. The full variable domain, completed using reference TRBV28 and TRBJ2-1, is DVKVTQSSRYLVKRTGEKVFLECVQDMDHENMFWYRQDPGLGLRLIYFSYDVKMKEKGDIPEGYSVSREKKERFSLILESASTNQTSMYLCASSLAGEGEQFFGPGTRLTVL.

Notes on this clone: The same CDR3 also results from other DNA sequences found in this sample. The chain carries TRBV9 and TRBJ2-7; 7 bases map to TRBD1. Germline loops: CDR1 SGDLS, CDR2 YYNGEE. The CDR3 contains 14 residues. The trim removed 0 bases at V and 2 bases at J, leaving 2 bases unmatched. The CDR3 DNA reads TGTGCCAGCAGCGTAGGACAGGGAACCTACGAGCAGTACTTC. This sequence encodes CASSVGQGTYEQYF.

V gene TRBV10-3 combines with J gene TRBJ2-3, with 7 bases matching TRBD2. Germline V gives CDR1 ENHRY, CDR2 SYGVKD. With 3 bases clipped from V and 5 bases from J, the junction kept 14 bases outside the gene matches. CDR3 length: 17 residues. CDR3 nucleotides: TGTGCCATCAGTGATTATATGGTCAGCGGGGCAAAAGATACGCAGTATTTT. Residues: CAISDYMVSGAKDTQYF.

This chain joins TRBV11-2 and TRBJ2-1, with D perhaps given as TRBD1 or TRBD2 (5 bases each). The CDR3 is 17 amino acids. V dropped 5 bases and J dropped 0 bases, with 17 bases sitting between them. Germline loops: CDR1 SGHAT, CDR2 FQNNGV. CDR3 DNA: TGTGCCAGCAGCCAATCTCGCTGGGGGAGCTCCTACAATGAGCAGTTCTTC. Its protein is CASSQSRWGSSYNEQFF.

The chain joins TRBV25-1 to TRBJ1-2, with 7 bases aligning to TRBD1. The CDR3 has 13 amino acids. V trimming: 3 bases; J trimming: 8 bases; junction bases outside the gene matches: 6. Looked up from germline, CDR1 is MGHDK and CDR2 is SYGVNS. In DNA form, the CDR3 reads TGTGCCAGCAGTGACGACAGGGCCAGGGGCTACACCTTC. It codes for CASSDDRARGYTF.

The rearrangement joins TRBV30 to TRBJ2-3, with D perhaps matching TRBD1 (5 bases). The CDR3 length is 15 residues. Deletions cut 4 bases from V and 6 bases from J, with 20 bases between. CDR1 is GTSNPN and CDR2 is SVGIG in the germline V gene (reference sequence). The CDR3 region is CAWTPSPTGWDTQYF. The CDR3 DNA sequence: TGTGCCTGGACCCCAAGTCCCACAGGATGGGATACGCAGTATTTT.

The chain links TRBV28 to TRBJ2-7; D tentatively reads TRBD1 or TRBD2 (5 bases each). Between the trimmed V and J ends, which lost 5 bases and 3 bases, there was a span of 14 bases. Germline V CDR1 and CDR2: MDHEN, SYDVKM. The CDR3 extends over 14 amino acids. CDR3 bases: TGTGCCAGCAGTCCATACGGGGCAAACTACGAGCAGTACTTC. Translated: CASSPYGANYEQYF.

This sequence joins TRBV2 and TRBJ2-1; D perhaps matches TRBD2 (5 bases). CDR1 is SNHLY and CDR2 is FYNNEI in the germline V gene. Trimming stripped 4 bases from V and 5 bases from J, with 6 bases between. The CDR3 loop spans 12 amino acids. The CDR3 reads CASSAADNEQFF. CDR3 in DNA: TGTGCCAGCAGTGCAGCGGACAATGAGCAGTTCTTC. Based on the CDR3 plus reference TRBV2 and TRBJ2-1, the full variable domain is EPEVTQTPSHQVTQMGQEVILRCVPISNHLYFYWYRQILGQKVEFLVSFYNNEISEKSEIFDDQFSVERPDGSNFTLKIRSTKLEDSAMYFCASSAADNEQFFGPGTRLTVL.

This rearrangement joins TRBV30 to TRBJ2-3; TRBD2 matches 9 bases. V trimming: 2 bases; J trimming: 4 bases; junction bases outside the gene matches: 10. This CDR3 has 16 amino acids. Germline lookup yields CDR1 GTSNPN and CDR2 SVGIG (reference sequence). CDR3 region: CAWSPTQGGRADTQYF. CDR3 DNA: TGTGCCTGGAGTCCAACCCAGGGCGGGAGGGCAGATACGCAGTATTTT. The entire variable domain, with the rest obtained from reference TRBV30 and TRBJ2-3, is as follows: SQTIHQWPATLVQPVGSPLSLECTVEGTSNPNLYWYRQAAGRGLQLLFYSVGIGQISSEVPQNLSASRPQDRQFILSSKKLLLSDSGFYLCAWSPTQGGRADTQYFGPGTRLTVL.

V gene TRBV7-8 combines with J gene TRBJ2-3, with 12 bases identical to TRBD2. V lost 3 bases to trimming and J lost 2 bases; unmatched junction nucleotides: 6. The V gene's germline CDR1 is SGHVS and CDR2 FQNEAQ. The CDR3 is 17 amino acids. The CDR3 bases are TGTGCCAGCAGCTTCCTGACTAGCGGGGGCCCCACAGATACGCAGTATTTT. It encodes CASSFLTSGGPTDTQYF.

The J gene is TRBJ2-5, the V gene TRBV30; 9 bases map to TRBD1. This CDR3 has 15 amino acids. After removal of 0 bases from V and 5 bases from J, the junction contained 7 bases not matched to a gene. From germline, CDR1 is GTSNPN and CDR2 SVGIG (reference sequence). The DNA of the CDR3 is TGTGCCTGGAGTGTGGTACAGGGGGCAGGGGAGACCCAGTACTTC. Amino acids: CAWSVVQGAGETQYF.

This clone was observed a handful of times. The V and J genes are TRBV5-1 and TRBJ2-4; D may match TRBD1 or TRBD2 (5 bases each). CDR1 and CDR2 (germline): SGHRS, YFSETQ. V dropped 0 bases and J dropped 7 bases, with 11 bases sitting between them. The CDR3 contains 14 residues. The CDR3 loop is CASSLGARENIQYF. As DNA, the CDR3 is TGCGCCAGCAGCTTGGGGGCCAGGGAGAACATTCAGTACTTC.

The chain couples TRBV5-4 to TRBJ2-5; possible D gene TRBD2, 5 bases. The CDR3 length is 14 residues. The V and J ends lost 1 base and 3 bases respectively, with 10 bases between them. From germline, CDR1 is SGHNT and CDR2 YYREEE (reference sequence). CDR3 sequence: CASSLYRTEETQYF. The CDR3 bases are TGTGCCAGCAGCTTGTATCGGACTGAAGAGACCCAGTACTTC.

The chain recombines TRBV5-4 with TRBJ2-3; D is uncertain. Trimming cost V 3 bases and J 0 bases, with 11 bases left between them. Germline V gene sequence: CDR1 SGHNT, CDR2 YYREEE (reference sequence). The CDR3 is 15 amino acids. CDR3 sequence: CASSSKSSSTDTQYF. CDR3 coding DNA: TGTGCCAGCAGCTCAAAGAGCTCTAGCACAGATACGCAGTATTTT.

The J gene is TRBJ2-1, the V gene TRBV18, with 7 bases aligning to TRBD2. From germline, CDR1 is KGHSH and CDR2 LQKENI. This CDR3 comprises 14 residues. With 2 bases clipped from V and 9 bases from J, the junction kept 7 bases outside the gene matches. CDR3: CASSPTRDYGEQFF. The CDR3 nucleotides read TGTGCCAGCTCACCAACTCGGGACTACGGTGAGCAGTTCTTC.

This sequence joins TRBV13 and TRBJ1-2, with D uncertain. The CDR3 loop spans 12 amino acids. Per germline, CDR1 PRHDT and CDR2 FYEKMQ (reference sequence). Trimming cost V 5 bases and J 7 bases, with 11 bases left between them. In nucleotides, the CDR3 is TGTGCCAGCAGCGCCGCGGGATTTGGCTACACCTTC. It encodes CASSAAGFGYTF.